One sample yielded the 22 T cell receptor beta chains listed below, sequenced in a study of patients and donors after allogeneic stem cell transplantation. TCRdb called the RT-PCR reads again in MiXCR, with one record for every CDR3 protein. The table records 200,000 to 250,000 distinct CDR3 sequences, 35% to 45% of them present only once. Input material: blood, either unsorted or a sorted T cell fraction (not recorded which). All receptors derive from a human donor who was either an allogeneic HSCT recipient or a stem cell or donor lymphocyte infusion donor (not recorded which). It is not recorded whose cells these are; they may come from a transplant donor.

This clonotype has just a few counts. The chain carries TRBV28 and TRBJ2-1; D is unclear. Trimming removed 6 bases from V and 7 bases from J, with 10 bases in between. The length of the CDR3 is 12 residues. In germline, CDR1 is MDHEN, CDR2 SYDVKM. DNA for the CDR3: TGTGCCAGCAGGGCCATGAGAAATGAGCAGTTCTTC. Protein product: CASRAMRNEQFF.

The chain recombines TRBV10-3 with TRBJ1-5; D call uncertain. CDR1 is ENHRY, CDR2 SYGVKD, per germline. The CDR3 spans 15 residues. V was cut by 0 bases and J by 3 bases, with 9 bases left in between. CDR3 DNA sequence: TGTGCCATCAGTGAGTCGGGCCAAACCAATCAGCCCCAGCATTTT. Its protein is CAISESGQTNQPQHF.

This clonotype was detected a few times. CDR3 bases: TGTGCCACCAGTGATTTGCCGACTCCTCGAGGCACAGATACGCAGTATTTT. This sequence encodes CATSDLPTPRGTDTQYF. The chain joins TRBV24-1 to TRBJ2-3, with unresolved D. CDR3 length equals 17 residues. The germline CDR1 and CDR2 sequences are KGHDR and SFDVKD. V was trimmed by 0 bases and J by 1 base, leaving 13 bases between them.

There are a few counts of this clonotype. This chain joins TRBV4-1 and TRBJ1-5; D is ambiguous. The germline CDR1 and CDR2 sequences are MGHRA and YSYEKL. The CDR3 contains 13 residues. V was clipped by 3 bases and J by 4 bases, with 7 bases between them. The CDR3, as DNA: TGCGCCAGCAGCCACCTCGATAATCAGCCCCAGCATTTT. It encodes CASSHLDNQPQHF.

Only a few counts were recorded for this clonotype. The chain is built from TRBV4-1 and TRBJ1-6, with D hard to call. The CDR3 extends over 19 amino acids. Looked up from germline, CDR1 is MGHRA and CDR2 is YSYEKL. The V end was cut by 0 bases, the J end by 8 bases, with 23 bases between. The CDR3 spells CASSQDDPRQAGRDSPLHF. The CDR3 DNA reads TGCGCCAGCAGCCAAGACGACCCAAGGCAGGCGGGTCGAGATTCACCCCTCCACTTT.

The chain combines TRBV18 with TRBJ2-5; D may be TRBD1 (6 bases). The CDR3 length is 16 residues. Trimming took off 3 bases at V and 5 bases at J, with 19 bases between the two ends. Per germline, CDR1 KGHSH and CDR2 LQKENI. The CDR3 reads CASSPVVGTKGETQYF. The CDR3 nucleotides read TGTGCCAGCTCACCCGTTGTAGGGACAAAAGGCGAGACCCAGTACTTC.

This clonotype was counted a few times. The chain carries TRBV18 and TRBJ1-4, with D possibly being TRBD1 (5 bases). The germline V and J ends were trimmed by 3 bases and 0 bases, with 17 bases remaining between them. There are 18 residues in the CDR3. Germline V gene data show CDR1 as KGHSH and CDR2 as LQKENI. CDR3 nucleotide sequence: TGTGCCAGCTCACCTGGGCGGGGAAGGGACGCAACTAATGAAAAACTGTTTTTT. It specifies CASSPGRGRDATNEKLFF. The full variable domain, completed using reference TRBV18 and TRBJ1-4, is NAGVMQNPRHLVRRRGQEARLRCSPMKGHSHVYWYRQLPEEGLKFMVYLQKENIIDESGMPKERFSAEFPKEGPSILRIQQVVRGDSAAYFCASSPGRGRDATNEKLFFGSGTQLSVL.

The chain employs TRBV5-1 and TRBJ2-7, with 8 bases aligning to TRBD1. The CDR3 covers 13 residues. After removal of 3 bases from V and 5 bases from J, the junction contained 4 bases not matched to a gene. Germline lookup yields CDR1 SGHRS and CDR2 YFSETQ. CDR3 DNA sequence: TGCGCCAGCAGCTCCTTACAGGGGGACGAGCAGTACTTC. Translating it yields CASSSLQGDEQYF.

The CDR3 sequence: CASSGDRADTEAFF. CDR3 in DNA: TGTGCCAGCAGCGGGGACAGGGCGGACACTGAAGCTTTCTTT. The V call is TRBV9, the J call TRBJ1-1; 9 bases agree with TRBD1. Looked up from germline, CDR1 is SGDLS and CDR2 is YYNGEE. The CDR3 contains 14 residues. Unmatched junction bases numbered 3, after V lost 3 bases and J lost 3 bases.

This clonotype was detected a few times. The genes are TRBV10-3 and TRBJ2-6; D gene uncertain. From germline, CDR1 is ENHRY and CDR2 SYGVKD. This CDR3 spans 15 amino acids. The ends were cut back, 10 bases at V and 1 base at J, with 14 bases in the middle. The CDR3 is CATGSGASGANVLTF. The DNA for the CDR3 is TGTGCCACCGGAAGTGGAGCTTCTGGGGCCAACGTCCTGACTTTC.

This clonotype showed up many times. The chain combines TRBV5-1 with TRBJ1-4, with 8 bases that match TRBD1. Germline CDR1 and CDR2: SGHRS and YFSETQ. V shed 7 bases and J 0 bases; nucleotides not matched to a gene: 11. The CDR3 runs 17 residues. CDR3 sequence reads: CASYRGVPGSTNEKLFF. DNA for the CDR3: TGCGCCAGCTACAGGGGGGTCCCGGGGTCAACTAATGAAAAACTGTTTTTT. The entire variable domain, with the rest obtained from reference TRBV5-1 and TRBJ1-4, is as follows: KAGVTQTPRYLIKTRGQQVTLSCSPISGHRSVSWYQQTPGQGLQFLFEYFSETQRNKGNFPGRFSGRQFSNSRSEMNVSTLELGDSALYLCASYRGVPGSTNEKLFFGSGTQLSVL.

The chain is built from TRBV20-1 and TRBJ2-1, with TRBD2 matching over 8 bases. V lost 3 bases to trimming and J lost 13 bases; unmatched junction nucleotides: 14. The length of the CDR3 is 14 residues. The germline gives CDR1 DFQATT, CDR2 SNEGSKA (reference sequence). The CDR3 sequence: CSASGGGHSRVQFF. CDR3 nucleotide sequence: TGCAGTGCTAGCGGGGGGGGGCATTCCCGCGTCCAGTTCTTC.

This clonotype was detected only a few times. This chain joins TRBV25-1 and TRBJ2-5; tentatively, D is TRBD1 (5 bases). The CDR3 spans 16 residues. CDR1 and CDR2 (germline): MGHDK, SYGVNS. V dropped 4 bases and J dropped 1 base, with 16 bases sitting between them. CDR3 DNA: TGTGCCAGCAGTGCTCCGACAGAGACGAGCCAAGAGACCCAGTACTTC. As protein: CASSAPTETSQETQYF.

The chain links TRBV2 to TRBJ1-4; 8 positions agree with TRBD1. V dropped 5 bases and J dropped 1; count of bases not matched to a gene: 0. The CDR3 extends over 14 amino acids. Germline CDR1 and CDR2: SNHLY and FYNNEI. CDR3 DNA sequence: TGTGCCAGCAGTACAGGGGGAACTAATGAAAAACTGTTTTTT. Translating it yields CASSTGGTNEKLFF.

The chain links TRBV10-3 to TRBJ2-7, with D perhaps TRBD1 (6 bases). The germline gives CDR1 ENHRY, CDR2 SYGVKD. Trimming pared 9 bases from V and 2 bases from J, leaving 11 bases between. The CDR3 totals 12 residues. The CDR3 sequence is CAMGAPTYEQYF. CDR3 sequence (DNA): TGTGCCATGGGGGCACCAACCTACGAGCAGTACTTC.

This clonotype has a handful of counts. In nucleotides, the CDR3 is TGCGCCAGCAGCTTGGCCTGGGGGAACACTGAAGCTTTCTTT. Amino acid sequence: CASSLAWGNTEAFF. V is TRBV5-1 and J is TRBJ1-1; D is undetermined. This CDR3 region has 14 residues. The V and J ends lost 0 bases and 1 base respectively, with 7 bases between them. CDR1 is SGHRS, CDR2 YFSETQ, per germline.

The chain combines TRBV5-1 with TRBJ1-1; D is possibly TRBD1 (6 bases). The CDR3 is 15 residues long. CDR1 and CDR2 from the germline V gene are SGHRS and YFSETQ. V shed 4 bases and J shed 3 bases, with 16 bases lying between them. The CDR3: CASSPAAGVHTEAFF. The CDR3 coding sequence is TGCGCCAGCAGCCCCGCGGCAGGGGTGCACACTGAAGCTTTCTTT.

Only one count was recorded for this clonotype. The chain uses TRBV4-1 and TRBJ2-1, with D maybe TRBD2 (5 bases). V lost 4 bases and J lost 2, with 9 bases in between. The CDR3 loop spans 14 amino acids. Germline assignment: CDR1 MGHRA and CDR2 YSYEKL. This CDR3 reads CASSPGNTYNEQFF. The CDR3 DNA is TGCGCCAGCAGCCCGGGGAATACCTACAATGAGCAGTTCTTC.

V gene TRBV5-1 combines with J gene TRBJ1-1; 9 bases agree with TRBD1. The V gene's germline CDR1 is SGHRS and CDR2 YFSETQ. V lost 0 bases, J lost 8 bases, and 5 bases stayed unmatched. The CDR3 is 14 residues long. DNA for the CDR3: TGCGCCAGCAGCTTGGGGACAGGGGTAATCGAAGCTTTCTTT. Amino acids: CASSLGTGVIEAFF.

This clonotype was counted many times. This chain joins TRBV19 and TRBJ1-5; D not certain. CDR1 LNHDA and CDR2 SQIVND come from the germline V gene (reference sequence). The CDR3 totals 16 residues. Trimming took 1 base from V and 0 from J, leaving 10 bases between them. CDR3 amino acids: CASSIVRDNSNQPQHF. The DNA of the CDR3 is TGTGCCAGTAGTATAGTGCGGGATAATAGCAATCAGCCCCAGCATTTT.

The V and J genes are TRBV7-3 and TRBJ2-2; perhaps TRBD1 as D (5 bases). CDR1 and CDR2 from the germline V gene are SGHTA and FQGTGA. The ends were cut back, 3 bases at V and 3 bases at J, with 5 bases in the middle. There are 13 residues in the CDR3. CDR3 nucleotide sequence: TGTGCCAGCAGCTTCAGGGACACCGGGGAGCTGTTTTTT. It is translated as CASSFRDTGELFF.

The CDR3 loop is CASSMRPGLATLHF. CDR3 in DNA: TGTGCCAGCAGTATGAGACCAGGGTTAGCCACCCTCCACTTT. The gene calls are TRBV12-3 or TRBV12-4 and TRBJ1-6; possible D gene TRBD1, 5 bases. V gave up 5 bases and J gave up 14 bases, with 19 bases separating them. The CDR3 consists of 14 residues.